This TCR beta chain was profiled in a study of shared clonotypes between healthy human individuals (dated by TCRdb to the early 2020s). For the wider study: The cohort comprised a couple of women and a few men aged 18 to 49 years. For each donor, CD4 naive and CD4 memory were each given three plates, CD8 naive was given two plates, and CD8 memory was given one plate. To estimate repertoire size and how much clonotype sharing occurs between individuals, the study deeply sequenced the blood TCR repertoires of roughly 5 healthy adults. Libraries were prepared and TCR repertoires were sequenced by different laboratories using diverse techniques, in order to increase sequencing depth and limit assay-specific biases. Leukapheresis yielded between about 0.94 and 8.9 billion PBMCs per donor. The paper's findings and limits, for the study overall: Higher generation probabilities were observed for clonotypes shared by all four sorted-subset donors than for non-shared clonotypes. Around 5.4% of naive CD4, 3.5% of naive CD8, about 2.5% of memory CD4, and around 0.42% of memory CD8 clonotypes were shared across several donors. Naive subsets generally had larger estimated clonotype richness than memory subsets. Pairwise subsampling indicated that sequencing depth was expected to affect the degree of clonotype sharing among donors. Sampling was restricted to blood, and TCR repertoires in tissue are likely to differ from TCR repertoires in blood. Incomplete sequencing was indicated by rarefaction of sorted-subset datasets, despite the large sequencing depth. Because the study included a small number of donors, the genetic and exposure-history diversity represented was limited.

Comments on this clone: Which antigen it targets is not known. No much larger clone is present one base from it, and per-base qualities are unavailable. The sample holds other DNA sequences that translate to the same CDR3.

A distance of 5 bases separates the germline ends of V and J, which lose 5 bases and 0 bases respectively. Including the terminal cysteine and phenylalanine, the CDR3 comprises 13 residues. The DNA shown is the 39-base CDR3, in frame from base 1. Reading the germline V gene gives CDR1 KGHSH and CDR2 LQKENI. The donors were healthy, HIV-negative adults who had no recently reported acute infections or vaccinations. All donors were Caucasian adults living in Nashville, Tennessee, USA. Magnetic negative selection was used to enrich CD4+ T cells, after which naive cells were positively selected on CD45RA and the negative fraction became the memory subset. After blood collection by leukapheresis, PBMCs were isolated using Ficoll-Histopaque density gradient centrifugation and then cryopreserved in the vapor phase of liquid nitrogen. Purity and quantity of every magnetically sorted T cell population were checked by analytical flow cytometry. From each sorted fraction, genomic DNA was isolated and quantified by UV absorbance on a Nanodrop 2000c.

TCR CDR3 regions were amplified from genomic DNA by multiplex PCR using the deep immunoSEQ assay. Extracted genomic DNA from each cell subset was spread evenly across all wells of several immunoSEQ 96-well plates, with each plate serving as a replicate. For sorted subsets, roughly 0.2 ug genomic DNA, equal to 25,000 to 35,000 T cell genomes, was loaded into each replicate PCR. Purified libraries were measured with a Qubit 3.0 fluorometer, size-checked on a Bioanalyzer 2100, and measured again with the KAPA Library Quantification kit. Every immunoSEQ 96-well plate was sequenced on a dedicated single-read 150-cycle Illumina NextSeq 550 flow cell. On the authors' methods: The immunoSEQ output contained only junctional sequences without quality scores, so filtering could not match that applied to full-length reads. Sequences were annotated with PyIR, a Python wrapper for IgBLAST v1.9, and V/J genes and CDR3 were assigned using IMGT germline references. Reads were removed for weak V/J assignments (E-value above 1e-6), missing CDR3, stop codons, out-of-frame junctions, or ambiguous translated residues. V3J clonotypes were defined as sequences sharing an identical inferred V gene, J gene, and CDR3 amino acid sequence. Percentage overlap between repertoires was calculated by dividing the number of shared unique clonotypes by the size of the smaller repertoire. Three approaches were used to assess repertoire richness: RTK rarefaction, the Chao1 estimator, and Recon v2.1 estimates of unobserved clonotypes. Generation probabilities for all TCRbeta clonotypes obtained by the gDNA method from a few donors were computed using OLGA. TCRdb took over this immuneACCESS table, retaining in-frame rearrangements with V and J assigned. Such tables are incomplete; in checked studies, under half of the missing clones stem from an unresolved V gene, and the remainder is unexplained. Clonal size and the V and J genes are those of that table, whereas D and trimming came from the DNA. This sample holds roughly 2.5 million clones; more than 90% were observed only once. Roughly 0.15% of the sample is in the top ten clones.

Sequenced sample: naive CD4+ T cells sorted from blood. In light of the paper, this sample's cell subset or site label describes: CD45RA+ positively selected. This TCR came from a man between 18 and 35 years old in good health. The V and J segments used are TRBV18 and TRBJ1-3; no D gene is confidently identified. CDR3 protein: CASSTGSGNTIYF. DNA sequence: TGTGCCAGCTCAACGGGCTCTGGAAACACCATATATTTT.